The 28 T cell receptor beta chains in this list originate from one sample, sequenced in a study of tumor-infiltrating lymphocytes in primary liver carcinoma (dated 2017 in TCRdb). TRIzol reagent was used to extract blood RNA from unsorted whole blood, while the DNeasy Blood & Tissue kit provided the germline DNA. Sequenced on an Illumina HiSeq 2500. A constant-region primer and ProtoScript II reverse transcriptase were used to reverse-transcribe TCRbeta-specific cDNA from roughly 500 ng total RNA. TCRbeta libraries were built with three nested multiplex PCR rounds, a slightly modified ARM-PCR procedure. Each of the first two PCR rounds ran for around 10 cycles using multiplex TRBV1-TRBV30 forward primers together with a Cbeta reverse primer. TCRdb reran the public reads through fastp at Q25 and MiXCR, keeping productive beta chains. Each entry is one CDR3 protein sequence, shown with its most common DNA and genes. Across this sample there are hundreds of thousands of distinct CDR3 sequences, with 45% to 70% seen only once. The biggest ten clones account for about a sixth of the sample.

The sequenced sample was peripheral blood. Source of these receptors: a woman in her twenties or thirties with primary liver carcinoma and hepatitis B virus infection.

The V and J genes are TRBV29-1 and TRBJ2-1, with 11 bases matching TRBD2. V trimming: 4 bases; J trimming: 10 bases; junction bases outside the gene matches: 15. This CDR3 region has 16 residues. In germline, CDR1 is SQVTM, CDR2 ANQGSEA. The DNA of the CDR3 is TGCAGCGTTGCCCGATATAGCGGGAGGGCCCGTGGGGAGCAGTTCTTC. This encodes CSVARYSGRARGEQFF.

Note on this clonotype: Just one base apart from a much larger clone, this may be a read error. The gene calls are TRBV6-2 or TRBV6-3 and TRBJ2-7; tentatively, D is TRBD2 (6 bases). The CDR3 spans 15 residues. V was cut by 7 bases and J by 5 bases, with 21 bases left in between. Looked up from germline, CDR1 is MNHEY and CDR2 is SVGEGT. Here the CDR3 DNA reads TGTGCCAGCACTCCCCATTCGGGAGTACTCCACGAGCAGTACTTC. Translated: CASTPHSGVLHEQYF.

Only a few counts were recorded for this clonotype. The chain has TRBV4-2 and TRBJ2-1; D unresolved. CDR3 length: 14 amino acids. The V end was cut by 0 bases, the J end by 3 bases, with 6 bases between. From germline, CDR1 is LGHNA and CDR2 YNFKEQ. CDR3 residues: CASSQDLNYNEQFF. The CDR3 DNA sequence: TGTGCCAGCAGCCAAGATCTCAACTACAATGAGCAGTTCTTC.

This clonotype was seen ten or more times. The chain is built from TRBV11-3 and TRBJ2-3, with D unclear. The germline V gene encodes CDR1 SGHNT and CDR2 YENEEA. This CDR3 has 12 amino acids. Trimming pared 5 bases from V and 3 bases from J, leaving 6 bases between. CDR3 residues: CASSARTDTQYF. The CDR3 DNA sequence: TGTGCCAGCAGCGCCCGAACAGATACGCAGTATTTT. The complete variable domain, with remaining parts taken from reference TRBV11-3 and TRBJ2-3, reads EAGVVQSPRYKIIEKKQPVAFWCNPISGHNTLYWYLQNLGQGPELLIRYENEEAVDDSQLPKDRFSAERLKGVDSTLKIQPAELGDSAVYLCASSARTDTQYFGPGTRLTVL.

In this sample, this clonotype turned up a few times. The chain uses TRBV7-9 and TRBJ2-7; weak D call: TRBD2 (6 bases). Germline assignment: CDR1 SEHNR and CDR2 FQNEAQ (reference sequence). The CDR3 totals 13 residues. V shed 1 base and J shed 7 bases, with 11 bases lying between them. CDR3 nucleotides: TGTGCCAGCAGCTTAGGGAAGCTAGCGGAGCAGTACTTC. Translation: CASSLGKLAEQYF.

The rearrangement joins TRBV24-1 to TRBJ1-2; 7 bases match TRBD1. CDR1 and CDR2 from the germline V gene are KGHDR and SFDVKD. Trimming cost V 9 bases and J 2 bases; bases outside gene matches: 8. CDR3 length: 14 residues. The CDR3 is CATRQGGANYGYTF. The CDR3 coding sequence is TGTGCCACCCGCCAGGGGGGGGCAAACTATGGCTACACCTTC.

This clonotype occurred many times. V usage is TRBV11-1 and J usage is TRBJ2-2; possible D gene TRBD1, 5 bases. Germline V lookup: CDR1 SGHAT, CDR2 FQDESV (reference sequence). The length of the CDR3 is 14 residues. V was pared by 6 bases and J by 5 bases, with 13 bases between. This CDR3 reads CASRDQGSTGELFF. Here the CDR3 DNA reads TGTGCCAGCAGGGACCAGGGATCAACCGGGGAGCTGTTTTTT.

This clonotype was observed a few times. This chain connects TRBV11-2 to TRBJ2-1, with D perhaps matching TRBD2 (6 bases). The length of the CDR3 is 15 residues. The V end lost 3 bases, the J end lost 0 bases, and 9 bases lay between the germline ends. Germline values: CDR1 SGHAT, CDR2 FQNNGV. The CDR3: CASSLASASYNEQFF. CDR3 nucleotides: TGTGCCAGCAGCTTGGCTAGCGCCTCCTACAATGAGCAGTTCTTC.

The V call is TRBV28, the J call TRBJ2-3; D uncertain. Germline loops: CDR1 MDHEN, CDR2 SYDVKM. With 7 bases removed from V and 3 bases from J, the gap between germline ends came to 20 bases. The CDR3 is 16 residues long. Written as DNA, the CDR3 is TGTGCCAGCAATCGGGCCGCCCACCGACCTACAGATACGCAGTATTTT. Amino acid sequence: CASNRAAHRPTDTQYF.

The chain joins TRBV5-5 to TRBJ2-7, with 11 positions matching TRBD2. Trimming took 0 bases from V and 5 from J; bases not matched to a gene: 7. The germline CDR1 and CDR2 sequences are SGHKS and YYEKEE (reference sequence). CDR3 length: 16 residues. CDR3 loop: CASSLASTSGGHEQYF. Written as DNA, the CDR3 is TGTGCCAGCAGCTTGGCCAGTACTAGCGGGGGCCACGAGCAGTACTTC.

This clonotype was picked up a small number of times. The V call is TRBV4-2, the J call TRBJ2-7, with a weak D call TRBD2 (6 bases). Germline-derived CDR1 and CDR2 are LGHNA and YNFKEQ. The V end was cut by 0 bases, the J end by 6 bases, with 15 bases between. The CDR3 covers 15 residues. CDR3: CASSQDYAPGGEQYF. The CDR3 DNA follows: TGTGCCAGCAGCCAAGATTACGCCCCCGGGGGCGAGCAGTACTTC.

This clonotype was counted a few times. The J gene is TRBJ2-5, the V gene TRBV28, with TRBD2 matching 8 bases. The germline CDR1 and CDR2 sequences are MDHEN and SYDVKM. The V gene end was trimmed by 8 bases and the J gene end by 5 bases; junction bases not matched to a gene: 10. The CDR3 length is 14 residues. CDR3 nucleotide sequence: TGTGCCAGCGCTCCGGAGCGGGAGTCGGAGACCCAGTACTTC. Residues: CASAPERESETQYF.

A remark on this clonotype: One end of the junction varies from germline; a read error may be responsible. The V call is TRBV11-2, the J call TRBJ2-7, with TRBD2 matching over 8 bases. CDR3 length equals 15 residues. The germline CDR1 and CDR2 sequences are SGHAT and FQNNGV. Here the CDR3 DNA reads TGTGCCAACAGCTTAGAGAGGACTAGCTTCCATGAGCAGTACTTC. This codes for CANSLERTSFHEQYF.

Remarks on this clonotype: Germline and junction disagree at one end, which may indicate a read error. V is TRBV12-3 or TRBV12-4 and J is TRBJ2-1; 10 nucleotides line up with TRBD2. The CDR3 is 14 residues long. CDR3 in DNA: TGTGCCAACAGGACTAGCGGATCCGGAGCGGAGCAGTTCTTT. Translating gives CANRTSGSGAEQFF.

This clonotype was counted a few times. The chain joins TRBV6-6 to TRBJ1-5, with no clear D. The CDR3 runs to 18 residues. Per the germline V gene, CDR1 is MNHNY and CDR2 is SVGAGI (reference sequence). V dropped 0 bases and J dropped 0 bases, with 15 bases sitting between them. The CDR3 DNA reads as TGTGCCAGCAGTTACTCGATTTCGTGGCAGGTTAGCAATCAGCCCCAGCATTTT. It encodes CASSYSISWQVSNQPQHF.

A remark on this clonotype: This sequence may be a read error, since a much larger clone differs from it by one base. This CDR3 is CASSEASGGPPLHF. The CDR3 DNA reads as TGTGCCAGCAGTGAAGCTAGTGGGGGACCCCCCCTCCACTTT. The rearrangement links TRBV6-1 to TRBJ1-6, with a possible D match to TRBD1 (5 bases). This CDR3 region has 14 residues. Trimming took off 0 bases at V and 13 bases at J, with 13 bases between the two ends. The germline V gene encodes CDR1 MNHNS and CDR2 SASEGT.

Concerning this clonotype: One junction end does not reproduce the germline sequence, and a read error may be involved. The chain uses TRBV4-1 and TRBJ2-2, with 10 bases that match TRBD2. Germline CDR1 and CDR2: MGHRA and YSYEKL. The CDR3 totals 18 residues. The CDR3 region is CASRAWTSGLQNTGKLFF. The CDR3 nucleotides are TGCGCCAGCAGGGCCTGGACTAGCGGACTCCAGAACACCGGGAAGCTGTTTTTT.

This clonotype occurred once. No DNA is shown, since the ends of the CDR3 on it are uncertain; the CDR3 is the one TCRdb lists. The V gene is TRBV29-1, the J gene TRBJ2-2; TRBD1 is taken as the D call from the table, unchecked against the DNA. The germline gives CDR1 SQVTM, CDR2 ANQGSEA. The CDR3 has 13 amino acids, counting both end residues. CDR3 amino acids: CSVGTGIIGELLF.

Points on this clonotype: The junction departs from the called germline gene at one end, perhaps through a read error. CDR3 protein: CPSSLATGLTGELFF. The CDR3 DNA reads TGTCCCAGCAGCTTGGCAACGGGACTCACCGGGGAGCTGTTTTTT. V is TRBV5-4 and J is TRBJ2-2, with D possibly TRBD2 on 6 matching bases. CDR1 and CDR2 from the germline V gene are SGHNT and YYREEE (reference sequence). The CDR3 covers 15 residues.

For this clonotype: A much larger clone lies one base from this, so it may be a read error. The rearrangement joins TRBV28 to TRBJ2-7; D is perhaps TRBD2 (6 bases). The germline gives CDR1 MDHEN, CDR2 SYDVKM. This CDR3 comprises 16 residues. The CDR3 sequence: CASTEVSGYPAYERYF. The CDR3 nucleotides are TGTGCCAGCACCGAAGTTAGCGGATATCCCGCGTACGAGCGGTACTTC.

The genes are TRBV12-3 or TRBV12-4 and TRBJ2-1; D possibly corresponds to TRBD1 (6 bases). There are 14 residues in the CDR3. V lost 2 bases and J lost 8, with 13 bases in between. The CDR3 sequence is CASSLRTEPHEQFF. CDR3 coding DNA: TGTGCCAGCAGTTTAAGGACAGAGCCCCATGAGCAGTTCTTC.

As regards this clonotype: A read error may be the cause here, since a much bigger clone is one base away. This CDR3 is missing its conserved last phenylalanine or tryptophan, likely due to a read error. This chain joins TRBV12-3 or TRBV12-4 and TRBJ2-1; D ambiguous. Trimming took 6 bases from V and 3 from J, leaving 12 bases between them. The CDR3 sequence is 14 residues long. CDR3 residues: CASSPGPFYNEQFL. In nucleotides, the CDR3 is TGTGCCAGCAGCCCCGGGCCCTTCTACAATGAGCAGTTCCTC.

As regards this clonotype: Being one base from a much bigger clone, this may be a read error. This chain joins TRBV11-3 and TRBJ2-1; 9 nucleotides align to TRBD2. V lost 5 bases, J lost 9 bases, and 14 bases stayed unmatched. Germline values: CDR1 SGHNT, CDR2 YENEEA. The CDR3 length is 16 residues. CDR3 in DNA: TGTGCCAGCAGCATGTACTCTAGCGGGAACCCGGCTGAGCAGTTCTTC. Translation gives CASSMYSSGNPAEQFF. Full variable domain (remainder filled in from reference TRBV11-3 and TRBJ2-1): EAGVVQSPRYKIIEKKQPVAFWCNPISGHNTLYWYLQNLGQGPELLIRYENEEAVDDSQLPKDRFSAERLKGVDSTLKIQPAELGDSAVYLCASSMYSSGNPAEQFFGPGTRLTVL.

Of note for this clonotype: A single base separates this from a much larger clone, so it may be a read error. This rearrangement joins TRBV6-1 to TRBJ2-7; D possibly corresponds to TRBD2 (5 bases). Per the germline V gene, CDR1 is MNHNS and CDR2 is SASEGT. The CDR3 consists of 13 residues. The CDR3 here is CANSARLSYEQYF. The CDR3 region has the DNA TGTGCCAACAGTGCCAGACTATCCTACGAGCAGTACTTC.

V usage is TRBV28 and J usage is TRBJ1-6; 8 nucleotides match TRBD1. The CDR3 length is 15 residues. Per the germline V gene, CDR1 is MDHEN and CDR2 is SYDVKM. V gave up 4 bases and J gave up 9 bases; unmatched junction bases: 8. CDR3 amino acids: CASSSSGTGRSPLHF. The DNA of the CDR3 is TGTGCCAGCAGTTCATCCGGGACAGGCCGTTCACCCCTCCACTTT. Looking up the rest from reference TRBV28 and TRBJ1-6 gives the full variable domain: DVKVTQSSRYLVKRTGEKVFLECVQDMDHENMFWYRQDPGLGLRLIYFSYDVKMKEKGDIPEGYSVSREKKERFSLILESASTNQTSMYLCASSSSGTGRSPLHFGNGTRLTVT.

Regarding this clonotype: A much larger clonotype is one base distant, so this may be a read error. V and J are TRBV6-2 or TRBV6-3 and TRBJ2-7, with D perhaps being TRBD1 or TRBD2 (5 bases each). Trimming shortened V by 6 bases and J by 1 base, and 13 bases separated the two germline ends. CDR3 length: 14 amino acids. Germline values: CDR1 MNHEY, CDR2 SVGEGT. Written as DNA, the CDR3 is TGTGCCAGCAGCCGGGACGGGGCTTCCTACGAGCAGTACTTC. Translating gives CASSRDGASYEQYF.

About this clonotype itself: One end of the junction does not line up with germline, which may come from a read error. The chain carries TRBV5-1 and TRBJ2-5; 9 bases agree with TRBD2. Germline V CDR1 and CDR2: SGHRS, YFSETQ. The CDR3 contains 15 residues. The CDR3, as DNA: TGTGCCAGCAGCGTTAGCGGGAGTTGGTGGGAGACCCAGTACTTC. Amino acids: CASSVSGSWWETQYF.

Points on this clonotype: The junction departs from the called germline gene at one end, perhaps through a read error. The CDR3 protein is CANSTGIYGQYF. CDR3 sequence (DNA): TGTGCCAACAGCACCGGAATCTACGGGCAGTACTTC. V gene TRBV7-9 combines with J gene TRBJ2-7; no definite D call. This CDR3 has 12 residues. Germline CDR1 is SEHNR and CDR2 is FQNEAQ (reference sequence). The variable domain in full, completed from reference TRBV7-9 and TRBJ2-7, reads DTGVSQNPRHKITKRGQNVTFRCDPISEHNRLYWYRQTLGQGPEFLTYFQNEAQLEKSRLLSDRFSAERPKGSFSTLEIQRTEQGDSAMYLCANSTGIYGQYFGPGTRLTVT.